A single sample gave rise to the 27 T cell receptor beta chains below, sequenced in a study of PD-1 blockade in classical Hodgkin lymphoma. Relapses following autologous stem cell transplantation were seen in all patients, with brentuximab vedotin exposure varying. Produced via immunoSEQ multiplex PCR; TCRdb's table is partial and in-frame only. The repertoire consists of around 60,000 clones, with around 89% occurring once and the leading ten covering roughly 5.4%. Sequenced material: peripheral blood mononuclear cells (PBMCs), taken before the second cycle of nivolumab. The receptors were gathered from a human donor with classical Hodgkin lymphoma.

The chain is built from TRBV5-1 and TRBJ2-2; 8 bases map to TRBD2. J was trimmed by 0 bases and V by 4 bases; bases with no gene match: 8. Germline V gene sequence: CDR1 SGHRS, CDR2 YFSETQ. CDR3 length: 17 amino acids. The CDR3 nucleotides read TGCGCCAGCAGCGTAGCGGGGCGATCGTCGAACACCGGGGAGCTGTTTTTT. This sequence encodes CASSVAGRSSNTGELFF.

V gene TRBV6-1 combines with J gene TRBJ1-6; D perhaps matches TRBD1 (5 bases). Trimming cost V 1 base and J 6 bases, with 19 bases left between them. The germline V gene encodes CDR1 MNHNS and CDR2 SASEGT. The CDR3 is 18 amino acids. CDR3 amino acids: CASSEVGVTGGRNSPLHF. As DNA, the CDR3 is TGTGCCAGCAGTGAAGTAGGGGTTACGGGGGGTCGTAATTCACCCCTCCACTTT.

This clone was counted a few times. The chain joins TRBV7-9 to TRBJ1-2, with D possibly being TRBD1 (5 bases). This CDR3 has 13 amino acids. Germline V gene sequence: CDR1 SEHNR, CDR2 FQNEAQ (reference sequence). Between the trimmed V and J ends, which lost 3 bases and 7 bases, there was a span of 12 bases. In DNA form, the CDR3 reads TGTGCCAGCAGCTTGCAGGGAGGGGCTGGCTACACCTTC. The encoded protein is CASSLQGGAGYTF.

The chain couples TRBV7-6 to TRBJ2-7; D not resolved. The CDR3 is made up of 13 amino acids. Trimming took off 2 bases at V and 2 bases at J, with 7 bases between the two ends. Germline V CDR1 and CDR2: SGHVS, FNYEAQ. The CDR3 here is CASSLLQAYEQYF. The CDR3 region has the DNA TGTGCCAGCAGCTTACTACAAGCCTACGAGCAGTACTTC.

This clone was recorded once. The rearrangement uses TRBV5-5 and TRBJ2-5; 8 nucleotides agree with TRBD2. The J segment lost 2 bases and the V segment lost 2 bases, leaving 2 bases of the junction unmatched. Germline CDR1 is SGHKS and CDR2 is YYEKEE (reference sequence). The CDR3 runs to 14 residues. CDR3 amino acids: CASSFRGGQETQYF. CDR3 bases: TGTGCCAGCAGCTTTCGGGGGGGTCAAGAGACCCAGTACTTC.

With regard to this clone: Additional DNA sequences in this sample encode the identical CDR3. This rearrangement joins TRBV5-1 to TRBJ1-5, with D hard to call. The CDR3 loop spans 15 amino acids. The ends were cut back, 0 bases at V and 1 base at J, with 8 bases in the middle. Germline lookup yields CDR1 SGHRS and CDR2 YFSETQ. CDR3 coding DNA: TGCGCCAGCAGCTTGGGGGATACGAGCAATCAGCCCCAGCATTTT. Its protein is CASSLGDTSNQPQHF.

This chain connects TRBV6-5 to TRBJ2-2, with 9 bases identical to TRBD2. CDR1 and CDR2 from the germline V gene are MNHEY and SVGAGI. Losses at the gene ends were 10 bases for V and 5 bases for J; bases not matched to a gene: 8. The CDR3 has 14 residues. CDR3 nucleotides: TGTGCCATCTCCGGGACTAGCTTTACCGGGGAGCTGTTTTTT. Protein product: CAISGTSFTGELFF.

In the case of this clone: Distinct nucleotide sequences in the sample also encode this CDR3. The chain combines TRBV7-9 with TRBJ2-3, with D hard to call. Germline CDR1 is SEHNR and CDR2 is FQNEAQ (reference sequence). The germline V and J ends were trimmed by 6 bases and 3 bases, with 4 bases remaining between them. The CDR3 runs 11 residues. CDR3 coding DNA: TGTGCCAGCAGTCGAACAGATACGCAGTATTTT. It translates to CASSRTDTQYF.

The sample holds a few counts of this clone. This sequence joins TRBV6-5 and TRBJ1-5, with 10 bases fitting TRBD1. This CDR3 region has 15 residues. CDR1 and CDR2 (germline): MNHEY, SVGAGI. V shed 4 bases, J shed 4 bases, and the junction held 4 bases outside the gene matches. CDR3 bases: TGTGCCAGCAGTTCCGGGACAGGGGAAAATCAGCCCCAGCATTTT. Translating gives CASSSGTGENQPQHF.

The chain employs TRBV5-1 and TRBJ2-2; D possibly corresponds to TRBD2 (7 bases). There are 14 residues in the CDR3. Trimming cost V 7 bases and J 3 bases, with 13 bases left between them. CDR1 and CDR2 from the germline V gene are SGHRS and YFSETQ. CDR3 in amino acids: CASSKGGDTGELFF. Here the CDR3 DNA reads TGCGCCAGCTCGAAGGGGGGGGACACCGGGGAGCTGTTTTTT.

The chain couples TRBV4-1 to TRBJ2-2, with no clear D. From germline, CDR1 is MGHRA and CDR2 YSYEKL. V lost 1 base, J lost 4 bases, and 4 bases lay in between. This CDR3 is built from 13 residues. CDR3 coding DNA: TGCGCCAGCAGCCAAGTGGCCACCGGGGAGCTGTTTTTT. Protein product: CASSQVATGELFF.

The chain combines TRBV5-1 with TRBJ2-5, with D hard to call. Germline loops: CDR1 SGHRS, CDR2 YFSETQ. V lost 0 bases to trimming and J lost 0 bases, with 12 bases between them. CDR3 length: 16 amino acids. For the CDR3, the DNA is TGCGCCAGCAGCTTGGTTCGAGGTTACGACCAAGAGACCCAGTACTTC. Translated, it gives CASSLVRGYDQETQYF.

The V gene is TRBV6-4, the J gene TRBJ2-1, with TRBD2 as a possible D gene (6 bases). The germline CDR1 and CDR2 sequences are MRHNA and SNTAGT. CDR3 size: 16 residues. Trimming removed 0 bases at V and 4 bases at J, with 13 bases between. CDR3 DNA sequence: TGTGCCAGCAGTGACTCGACCGCGGGGCTTTACAATGAGCAGTTCTTC. It encodes CASSDSTAGLYNEQFF.

The J gene is TRBJ1-3, the V gene TRBV6-1; D is perhaps TRBD1 (6 bases). V was shortened by 7 bases and J by 1 base, with 11 bases between the two germline ends. Per the germline V gene, CDR1 is MNHNS and CDR2 is SASEGT. The CDR3 covers 14 residues. CDR3: CASTHRVSGNTIYF. The CDR3 region has the DNA TGTGCCAGCACCCACAGGGTTTCTGGAAACACCATATATTTT.

V gene TRBV11-2 combines with J gene TRBJ2-1; D is uncertain. The V and J ends lost 1 base and 0 bases respectively, with 10 bases between them. The CDR3 covers 16 residues. The germline V gene has CDR1 SGHAT and CDR2 FQNNGV. The CDR3 sequence is CASSLGSPNSYNEQFF. The DNA of the CDR3 is TGTGCCAGCAGCTTAGGATCACCCAACTCCTACAATGAGCAGTTCTTC. Looking up the rest from reference TRBV11-2 and TRBJ2-1 gives the full variable domain: EAGVAQSPRYKIIEKRQSVAFWCNPISGHATLYWYQQILGQGPKLLIQFQNNGVVDDSQLPKDRFSAERLKGVDSTLKIQPAKLEDSAVYLCASSLGSPNSYNEQFFGPGTRLTVL.

With regard to this clone: This sample also contains other DNA sequences that code for the same CDR3. This chain connects TRBV5-1 to TRBJ1-4; no clear D gene. V was clipped by 0 bases and J by 1 base, with 4 bases between them. Germline V gene lookup returns CDR1 SGHRS and CDR2 YFSETQ. The CDR3 totals 14 residues. The CDR3 nucleotides read TGCGCCAGCAGCTTGGGGAGAACTAATGAAAAACTGTTTTTT. It specifies CASSLGRTNEKLFF.

The V call is TRBV7-8, the J call TRBJ1-1, with D possibly matching TRBD1 (5 bases). The germline V gene has CDR1 SGHVS and CDR2 FQNEAQ. The length of the CDR3 is 16 residues. V lost 5 bases and J 1 base, leaving 17 bases between the germline ends. The CDR3 sequence: CASSPPQQASNTEAFF. CDR3 coding DNA: TGTGCCAGCAGCCCCCCACAACAGGCATCGAACACTGAAGCTTTCTTT.

For the CDR3, the DNA is TGCGCCAGCATTCCCCGGGACCGACCCTACGAGCAGTACTTC. Amino acid sequence: CASIPRDRPYEQYF. This chain uses TRBV5-1 with TRBJ2-7, with D tentatively TRBD1 or TRBD2 (5 bases each). V dropped 6 bases and J dropped 2 bases, with 15 bases sitting between them. From germline, CDR1 is SGHRS and CDR2 YFSETQ. The CDR3 is 14 amino acids.

The J gene is TRBJ2-1, the V gene TRBV30; D unresolved. Per the germline V gene, CDR1 is GTSNPN and CDR2 is SVGIG (reference sequence). V lost 5 bases to trimming and J lost 2 bases, with 1 base between them. There are 10 residues in the CDR3. This CDR3 is CAWAYNEQFF. In DNA, the CDR3 is TGTGCCTGGGCCTACAATGAGCAGTTCTTC.

The gene calls are TRBV9 and TRBJ2-1, with D maybe TRBD1 (6 bases). The germline V and J ends were trimmed by 2 bases and 6 bases, with 18 bases remaining between them. This CDR3 contains 16 residues. Germline CDR1 is SGDLS and CDR2 is YYNGEE. Here the CDR3 DNA reads TGTGCCAGCAGCGTTGTGGACAGTTGGGGTCGCAATGAGCAGTTCTTC. It is translated as CASSVVDSWGRNEQFF.

V gene TRBV13 combines with J gene TRBJ1-1; D ambiguous. V was trimmed by 7 bases and J by 1 base, leaving 13 bases between them. Germline values: CDR1 PRHDT, CDR2 FYEKMQ (reference sequence). CDR3 length: 14 amino acids. CDR3: CASNLAGPNTEAFF. CDR3 nucleotides: TGTGCCAGCAACCTCGCGGGCCCGAACACTGAAGCTTTCTTT.

The rearrangement uses TRBV6-5 and TRBJ2-2; D remains ambiguous. Germline values: CDR1 MNHEY, CDR2 SVGAGI. V lost 4 bases and J lost 2, with 11 bases in between. The length of the CDR3 is 15 residues. The CDR3 DNA reads TGTGCCAGCAGTTCCAACACTCCTAACACCGGGGAGCTGTTTTTT. Encoded protein: CASSSNTPNTGELFF.

The chain couples TRBV7-9 to TRBJ1-5; the D gene is possibly TRBD1 (5 bases). The V gene's germline CDR1 is SEHNR and CDR2 FQNEAQ (reference sequence). The CDR3 runs to 15 residues. V was clipped by 3 bases and J by 5 bases, with 14 bases between them. The CDR3 loop is CASSLGSAGDQPQHF. The CDR3 region has the DNA TGTGCCAGCAGCTTGGGCTCGGCGGGGGATCAGCCCCAGCATTTT. Looking up the rest from reference TRBV7-9 and TRBJ1-5 gives the full variable domain: DTGVSQNPRHKITKRGQNVTFRCDPISEHNRLYWYRQTLGQGPEFLTYFQNEAQLEKSRLLSDRFSAERPKGSFSTLEIQRTEQGDSAMYLCASSLGSAGDQPQHFGDGTRLSIL.

CDR3 DNA sequence: TGTGCCATCAGTGAGGACGAGAGTAGCACTGAAGCTTTCTTT. Translated: CAISEDESSTEAFF. The V gene is TRBV10-3, the J gene TRBJ1-1; D ambiguous. Deletions cut 2 bases from V and 4 bases from J, with 11 bases between. The CDR3 consists of 14 residues. The germline V gene encodes CDR1 ENHRY and CDR2 SYGVKD.

The CDR3 spells CASSIVDRRTEAFF. The CDR3 nucleotides are TGTGCCAGTAGTATAGTGGACAGGAGAACTGAAGCTTTCTTT. The chain uses TRBV19 and TRBJ1-1, with 7 bases matching TRBD1. CDR3 length: 14 amino acids. Trimming took 1 base from V and 5 from J; bases not matched to a gene: 4. Germline V gives CDR1 LNHDA, CDR2 SQIVND (reference sequence).

This rearrangement joins TRBV2 to TRBJ2-1; D not resolved. The CDR3 consists of 14 residues. The germline V gene encodes CDR1 SNHLY and CDR2 FYNNEI. Between the trimmed V and J ends, which lost 3 bases and 8 bases, there was a span of 14 bases. CDR3 in DNA: TGTGCCAGCAGTGACCCACTGGGGATCGATGAGCAGTTCTTC. Protein product: CASSDPLGIDEQFF.

This rearrangement joins TRBV30 to TRBJ1-2; a weak D match, TRBD1 (5 bases). Trimming removed 0 bases at V and 4 bases at J, with 15 bases between. There are 15 residues in the CDR3. Per germline, CDR1 GTSNPN and CDR2 SVGIG (reference sequence). This CDR3 reads CAWSVSAGGGYGYTF. CDR3 nucleotide sequence: TGTGCCTGGAGTGTATCGGCGGGTGGGGGCTATGGCTACACCTTC.